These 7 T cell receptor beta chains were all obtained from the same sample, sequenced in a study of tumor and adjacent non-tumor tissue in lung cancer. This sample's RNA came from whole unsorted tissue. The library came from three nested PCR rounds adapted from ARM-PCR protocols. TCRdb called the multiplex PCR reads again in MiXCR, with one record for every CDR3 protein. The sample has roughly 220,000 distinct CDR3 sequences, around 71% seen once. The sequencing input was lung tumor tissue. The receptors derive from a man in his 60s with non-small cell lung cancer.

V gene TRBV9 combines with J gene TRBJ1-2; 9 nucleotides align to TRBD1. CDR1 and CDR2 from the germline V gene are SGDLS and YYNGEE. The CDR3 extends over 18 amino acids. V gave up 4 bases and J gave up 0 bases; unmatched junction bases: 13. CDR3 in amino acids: CASSPQTGTGSANYGYTF. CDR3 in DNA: TGTGCCAGCAGCCCGCAAACCGGGACAGGGTCCGCTAACTATGGCTACACCTTC.

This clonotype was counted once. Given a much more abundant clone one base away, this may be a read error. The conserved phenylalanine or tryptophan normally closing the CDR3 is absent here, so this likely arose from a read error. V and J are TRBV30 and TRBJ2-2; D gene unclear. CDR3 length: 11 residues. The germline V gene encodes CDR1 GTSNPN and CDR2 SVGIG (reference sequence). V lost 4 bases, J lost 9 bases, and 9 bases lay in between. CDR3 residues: CAWTQFRELFY. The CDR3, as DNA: TGTGCCTGGACCCAGTTCAGGGAGCTGTTTTAT.

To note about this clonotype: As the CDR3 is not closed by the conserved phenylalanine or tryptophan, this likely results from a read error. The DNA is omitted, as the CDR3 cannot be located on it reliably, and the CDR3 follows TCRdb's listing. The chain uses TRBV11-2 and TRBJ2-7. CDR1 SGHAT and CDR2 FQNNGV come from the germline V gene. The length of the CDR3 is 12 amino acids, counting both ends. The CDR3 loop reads CASSLVYNEQHL.

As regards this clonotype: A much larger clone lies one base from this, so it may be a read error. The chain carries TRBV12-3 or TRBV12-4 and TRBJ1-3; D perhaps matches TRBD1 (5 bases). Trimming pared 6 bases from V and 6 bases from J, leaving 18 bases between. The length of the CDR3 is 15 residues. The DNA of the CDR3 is TGTGCCAGCAGATGGGGACCGAACCGTGTAAACACCATATATTTT. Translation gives CASRWGPNRVNTIYF.

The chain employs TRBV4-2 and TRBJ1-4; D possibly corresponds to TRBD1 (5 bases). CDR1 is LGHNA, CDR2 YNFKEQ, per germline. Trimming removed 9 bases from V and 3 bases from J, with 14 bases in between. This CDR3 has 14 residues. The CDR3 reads CARGMGGANEKLFF. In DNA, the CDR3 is TGTGCCAGGGGTATGGGGGGGGCTAATGAAAAACTGTTTTTT.

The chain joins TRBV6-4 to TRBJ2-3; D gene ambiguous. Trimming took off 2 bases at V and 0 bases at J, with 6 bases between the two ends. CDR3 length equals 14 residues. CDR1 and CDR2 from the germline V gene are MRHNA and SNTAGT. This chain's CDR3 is CASSDDDSTDTQYF. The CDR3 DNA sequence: TGTGCCAGCAGTGACGATGACAGCACAGATACGCAGTATTTT.

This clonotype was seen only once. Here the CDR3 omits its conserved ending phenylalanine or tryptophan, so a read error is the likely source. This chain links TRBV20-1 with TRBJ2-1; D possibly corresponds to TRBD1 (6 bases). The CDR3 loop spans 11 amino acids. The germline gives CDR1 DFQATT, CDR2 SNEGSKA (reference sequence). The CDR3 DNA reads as TGTAGTGCAACAGGGTTCGATGAGCAGTTCCTC. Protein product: CSATGFDEQFL.